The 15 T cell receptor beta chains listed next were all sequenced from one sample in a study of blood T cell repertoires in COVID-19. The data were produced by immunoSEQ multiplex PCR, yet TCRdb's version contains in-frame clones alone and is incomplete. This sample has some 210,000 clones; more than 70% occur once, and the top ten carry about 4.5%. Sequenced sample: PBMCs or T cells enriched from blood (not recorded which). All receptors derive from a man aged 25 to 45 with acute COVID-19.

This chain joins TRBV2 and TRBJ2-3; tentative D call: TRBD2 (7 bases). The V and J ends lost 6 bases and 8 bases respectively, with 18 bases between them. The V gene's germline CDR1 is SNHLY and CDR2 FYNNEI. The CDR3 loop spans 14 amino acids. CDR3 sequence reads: CASRATEGGRTQYF. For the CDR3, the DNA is TGTGCCAGCAGGGCGACTGAGGGGGGGCGTACGCAGTATTTT.

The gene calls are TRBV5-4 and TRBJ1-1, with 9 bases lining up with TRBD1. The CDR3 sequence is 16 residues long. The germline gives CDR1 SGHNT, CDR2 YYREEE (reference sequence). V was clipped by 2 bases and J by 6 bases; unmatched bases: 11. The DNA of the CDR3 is TGTGCCAGCAGCTTTTGGGACAGGGTACGAGGGCCTGAAGCTTTCTTT. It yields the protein CASSFWDRVRGPEAFF.

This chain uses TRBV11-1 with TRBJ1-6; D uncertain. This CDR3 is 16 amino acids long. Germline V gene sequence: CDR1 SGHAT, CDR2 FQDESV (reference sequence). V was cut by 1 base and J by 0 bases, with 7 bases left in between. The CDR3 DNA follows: TGTGCCAGCAGCTTAGAGCCGAGCTCCTATAATTCACCCCTCCACTTT. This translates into CASSLEPSSYNSPLHF. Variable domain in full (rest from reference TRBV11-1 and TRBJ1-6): EAEVAQSPRYKITEKSQAVAFWCDPISGHATLYWYRQILGQGPELLVQFQDESVVDDSQLPKDRFSAERLKGVDSTLKIQPAELGDSAMYLCASSLEPSSYNSPLHFGNGTRLTVT.

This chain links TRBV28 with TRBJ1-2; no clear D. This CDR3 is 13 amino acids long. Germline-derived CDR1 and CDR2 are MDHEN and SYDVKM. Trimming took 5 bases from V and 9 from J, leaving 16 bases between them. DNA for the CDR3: TGTGCCAGCAGTCCCCCGCTGCTAACGAGCTACACCTTC. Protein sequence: CASSPPLLTSYTF.

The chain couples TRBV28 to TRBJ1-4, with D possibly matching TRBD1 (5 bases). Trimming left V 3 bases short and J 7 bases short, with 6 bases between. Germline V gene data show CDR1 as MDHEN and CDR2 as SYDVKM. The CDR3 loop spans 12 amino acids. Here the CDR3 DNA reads TGTGCCAGCAGTTTCGGGGGTGAAAAACTGTTTTTT. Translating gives CASSFGGEKLFF.

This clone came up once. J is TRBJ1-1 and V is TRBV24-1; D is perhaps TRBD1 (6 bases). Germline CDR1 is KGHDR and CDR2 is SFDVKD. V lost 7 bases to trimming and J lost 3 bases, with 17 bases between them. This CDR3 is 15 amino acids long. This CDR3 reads CATRAKQGGYTEAFF. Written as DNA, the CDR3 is TGTGCCACCAGGGCAAAACAGGGTGGCTACACTGAAGCTTTCTTT.

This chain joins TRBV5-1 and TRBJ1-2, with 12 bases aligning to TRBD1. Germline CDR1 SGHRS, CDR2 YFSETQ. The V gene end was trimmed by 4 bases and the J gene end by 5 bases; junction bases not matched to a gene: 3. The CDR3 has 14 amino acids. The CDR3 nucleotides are TGCGCCAGCAGCCCGGGACAGGGGGCTTATGGCTACACCTTC. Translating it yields CASSPGQGAYGYTF.

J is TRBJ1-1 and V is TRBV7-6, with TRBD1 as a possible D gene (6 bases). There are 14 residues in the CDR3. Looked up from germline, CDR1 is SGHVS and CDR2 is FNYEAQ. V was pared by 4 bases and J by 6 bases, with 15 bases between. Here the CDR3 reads CASSWTPGQPEAFF. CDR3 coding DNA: TGTGCCAGCAGCTGGACCCCGGGACAACCTGAAGCTTTCTTT.

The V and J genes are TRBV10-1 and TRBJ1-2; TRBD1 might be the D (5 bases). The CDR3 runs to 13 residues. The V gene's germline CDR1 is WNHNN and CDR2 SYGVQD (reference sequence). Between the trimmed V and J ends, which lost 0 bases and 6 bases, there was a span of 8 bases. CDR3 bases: TGCGCCAGCAGTGAGTCCGGGGGAGATGGCTACACCTTC. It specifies CASSESGGDGYTF.

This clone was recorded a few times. The DNA for the CDR3 is TGTGCCAGCAGCTGGGCCCAGGGGAACACTGAAGCTTTCTTT. Protein product: CASSWAQGNTEAFF. This chain joins TRBV11-2 and TRBJ1-1; a possible D gene is TRBD1 (5 bases). Trimming took 4 bases from V and 1 from J, leaving 10 bases between them. Looked up from germline, CDR1 is SGHAT and CDR2 is FQNNGV. The CDR3 length is 14 residues.

The CDR3 spells CASGFEIRTGGSGNTIYF. The DNA of the CDR3 is TGTGCTAGTGGTTTCGAAATAAGGACAGGGGGCTCTGGAAACACCATATATTTT. The chain joins TRBV12-5 to TRBJ1-3; TRBD1 matches 10 bases. J lost 0 bases, V lost 3 bases, and 8 bases had no gene match. The germline V gene has CDR1 LGHNT and CDR2 FRNRAP. This CDR3 has 18 residues.

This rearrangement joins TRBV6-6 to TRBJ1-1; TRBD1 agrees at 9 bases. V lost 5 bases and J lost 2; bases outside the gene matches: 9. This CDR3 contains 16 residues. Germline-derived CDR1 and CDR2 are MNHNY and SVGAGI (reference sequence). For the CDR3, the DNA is TGTGCCAGCAGTAACGGACAGGGGAGGGGAAACACTGAAGCTTTCTTT. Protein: CASSNGQGRGNTEAFF.

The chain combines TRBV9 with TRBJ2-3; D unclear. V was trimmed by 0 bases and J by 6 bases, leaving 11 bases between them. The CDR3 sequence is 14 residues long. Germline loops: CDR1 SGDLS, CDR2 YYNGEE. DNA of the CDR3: TGTGCCAGCAGCGTAGACGGCGCGGAGGATACGCAGTATTTT. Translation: CASSVDGAEDTQYF.

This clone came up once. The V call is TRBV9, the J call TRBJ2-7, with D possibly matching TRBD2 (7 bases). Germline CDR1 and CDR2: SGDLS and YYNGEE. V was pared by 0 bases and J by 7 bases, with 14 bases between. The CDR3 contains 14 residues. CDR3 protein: CASSVDRGAREQYF. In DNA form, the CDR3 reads TGTGCCAGCAGCGTAGATCGGGGGGCAAGGGAGCAGTACTTC.

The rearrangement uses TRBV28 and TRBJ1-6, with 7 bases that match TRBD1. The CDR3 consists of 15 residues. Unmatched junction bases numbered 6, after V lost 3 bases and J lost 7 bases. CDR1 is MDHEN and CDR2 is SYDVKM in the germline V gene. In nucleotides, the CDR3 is TGTGCCAGCAGTTTCGGACAGGTAGCGAATTCACCCCTCCACTTT. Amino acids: CASSFGQVANSPLHF.